The rows below give T cell receptor beta chains drawn from one sample of a study of blood T cell repertoires in COVID-19. The table came from immunoSEQ multiplex PCR; TCRdb's copy has only in-frame clones and leaves some out. Among roughly 88,000 clones listed, about nine tenths were seen once. Specimen: peripheral blood. These receptors were collected from a woman in her forties or fifties in a cohort sampled during active COVID-19. Both conserved end residues are part of each CDR3. Each record gives: CDR3 length, V gene, D gene, J gene, CDR3 DNA, CDR3 protein. The D gene is left open where the match is weak.

14,TRBV5-1,TRBD1,TRBJ2-2,TGCGCCAGCAGTGGAGCAGGGGGCACCGGGGAGCTGTTTTTT,CASSGAGGTGELFF
15,TRBV19,.,TRBJ1-3,TGTGCCAGTACCTGGGCCACTCGCTCTGGAAACACCATATATTTT,CASTWATRSGNTIYF
15,TRBV5-1,TRBD2,TRBJ2-3,TGCGCCAGCAGCCAGGAGCGGGGAAGCACAGATACGCAGTATTTT,CASSQERGSTDTQYF
14,TRBV18,.,TRBJ2-3,TGTGCCAGCTCACCACCGAGTAGCACAGATACGCAGTATTTT,CASSPPSSTDTQYF
14,TRBV7-3,.,TRBJ2-2,TGTGCCAGACTGGTGGAGGGTGCCACCGGGGAGCTGTTTTTT,CARLVEGATGELFF
14,TRBV19,TRBD1,TRBJ1-2,TGTGCCAGTAGCACAGGACAGGGAAACTATGGCTACACCTTC,CASSTGQGNYGYTF
12,TRBV28,.,TRBJ1-2,TGTGCCAGCAGGGACAGTGGCTATGGCTACACCTTC,CASRDSGYGYTF
16,TRBV30,.,TRBJ1-1,TGTGCCTGGAGTTCCGTGAAAACCGACCCTAGCACTGAAGCTTTCTTT,CAWSSVKTDPSTEAFF
15,TRBV7-8,TRBD2,TRBJ2-3,TGTGCCAGCAGCTTCGGGACTAGCGGGAGCAGTACGCAGTATTTT,CASSFGTSGSSTQYF
13,TRBV5-4,.,TRBJ2-3,TGTGCCAGCAGCTTGGGCAGGGGAGATACGCAGTATTTT,CASSLGRGDTQYF
13,TRBV29-1,TRBD1,TRBJ2-7,TGCAGCGTTGAAGATAGGGGGCGCGACGAGCAGTACTTC,CSVEDRGRDEQYF